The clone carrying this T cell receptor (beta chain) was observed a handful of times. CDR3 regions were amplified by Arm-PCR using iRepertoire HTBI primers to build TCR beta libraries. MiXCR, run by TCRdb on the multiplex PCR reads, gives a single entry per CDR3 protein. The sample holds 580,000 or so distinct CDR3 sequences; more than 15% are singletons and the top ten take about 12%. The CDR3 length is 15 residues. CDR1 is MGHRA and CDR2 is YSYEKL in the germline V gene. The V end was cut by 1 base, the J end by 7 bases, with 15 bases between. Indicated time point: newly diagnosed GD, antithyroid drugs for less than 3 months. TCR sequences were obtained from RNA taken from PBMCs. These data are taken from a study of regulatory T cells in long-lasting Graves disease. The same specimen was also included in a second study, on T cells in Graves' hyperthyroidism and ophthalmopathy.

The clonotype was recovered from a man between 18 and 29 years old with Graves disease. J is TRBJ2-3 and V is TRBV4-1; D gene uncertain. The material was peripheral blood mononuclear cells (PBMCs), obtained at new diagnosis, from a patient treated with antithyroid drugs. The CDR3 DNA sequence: TGCGCCAGCAGCCAAGTTTTAGTGGATGCAAATACGCAGTATTTT. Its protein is CASSQVLVDANTQYF.